This T cell receptor (beta chain) was recovered during a study of blood T cells in healthy people across ages. There are 12 residues in the CDR3. The ends lost 6 bases at V and 1 base at J; junction bases unmatched: 3. Germline CDR1 DFQATT, CDR2 SNEGSKA (reference sequence). For the second PCR, which ran for 7 to 11 cycles, a sample-barcoded 5' primer and a J-beta primer mix were used. TCRdb re-called the 5' RACE reads through MiXCR, storing one row per CDR3 protein. The data show about 1.8 million distinct CDR3 sequences, around 48% seen once. Donors gave 8.5 to 10 milliliters of peripheral blood apiece. Each sample yielded at least 7 million isolated PBMCs.

This sequence was found in a woman aged 40 to 50 in good health. The rearrangement joins TRBV20-1 to TRBJ2-7; 7 nucleotides line up with TRBD1. The sample was blood. DNA of the CDR3: TGCAGTGCCATGACAGGGTCCTACGAGCAGTACTTC. It translates to CSAMTGSYEQYF.